Only one count was recorded for the clone carrying this T cell receptor (beta chain). Its antigen is unidentified. This sample is drawn from a study of cytomegalovirus exposure and HLA in healthy donors. About the research overall: When 300 to 500 donors were genotyped, roughly 82% of them were found to fall in the Caucasian-associated ancestry cluster.

General observations from the study: Most of the TCR beta V segments (in an earlier analysis) were productive either about 87% or about 30% of the time.

Vbeta (60) and Jbeta (13) primers were used in the PCR. The data were produced by immunoSEQ multiplex PCR, yet TCRdb's version contains in-frame clones alone and is incomplete. The table includes 100,000 to 150,000 clones, 73% detected once. Trimming shortened V by 0 bases and J by 6 bases, and 10 bases separated the two germline ends. The germline V gene encodes CDR1 LNHNV and CDR2 YYDKDF (reference sequence). This CDR3 has 14 residues. The material sequenced was PBMCs. The sequence derives from a woman aged 40 to 55 in good health and CMV-seropositive. The genes are TRBV15 and TRBJ2-3, with D perhaps TRBD2 (5 bases). This chain's CDR3 is CATSRDRTGDTQYF. The CDR3 bases are TGTGCCACCAGCAGAGATCGGACGGGGGATACGCAGTATTTT.